Following are 2 T cell receptor beta chains from one sample sequenced in a study of blood T cell repertoires in COVID-19. Profiled with immunoSEQ multiplex PCR; TCRdb holds only in-frame clones, not every one. The sample holds approximately 200,000 clones, around 80% seen once. The sample comprised peripheral blood. The source is a human donor in a cohort sampled during active COVID-19.

The chain is built from TRBV28 and TRBJ1-5; TRBD1 is a possible D gene (5 bases). V lost 3 bases and J lost 1, with 16 bases in between. This CDR3 spans 17 amino acids. CDR1 MDHEN and CDR2 SYDVKM come from the germline V gene. CDR3 bases: TGTGCCAGCAGTTTCATCGGGCAGGGCCTGAGCAATCAGCCCCAGCATTTT. Its translation: CASSFIGQGLSNQPQHF.

This clone was seen just once. This chain joins TRBV5-1 and TRBJ2-7; 9 bases are shared with TRBD1. Germline loops: CDR1 SGHRS, CDR2 YFSETQ. J lost 3 bases, V lost 4 bases, and 5 bases had no gene match. The CDR3 runs to 14 residues. The CDR3: CASSLRDRDYEQYF. The CDR3 DNA follows: TGCGCCAGCAGCCTCCGGGACAGGGACTACGAGCAGTACTTC.